Presented here are 3 T cell receptor beta chains from one specimen sequenced in a study of early T cells in non-severe SARS-CoV-2 infection. One entry per CDR3 protein, called by TCRdb with MiXCR from the 5' RACE reads. This table holds 50,000 to 65,000 distinct CDR3 sequences, 18% found once. The sample consisted of whole blood, taken at baseline. These receptors were collected from an adult who was a healthcare worker with PCR-confirmed SARS-CoV-2 infection or an uninfected control (not recorded which).

In its sample, this clonotype was seen a few times. This chain uses TRBV10-3 with TRBJ2-1, with 7 bases matching TRBD1. V gave up 2 bases and J gave up 8 bases; unmatched junction bases: 6. Germline loops: CDR1 ENHRY, CDR2 SYGVKD. This CDR3 comprises 14 residues. CDR3 region: CAISEGDRVHEQFF. The CDR3 bases are TGTGCCATCAGTGAGGGAGACAGGGTACATGAGCAGTTCTTC.

V is TRBV7-9 and J is TRBJ1-5, with D possibly TRBD1 on 5 matching bases. Germline V gene data show CDR1 as SEHNR and CDR2 as FQNEAQ (reference sequence). The germline V and J ends were trimmed by 5 bases and 0 bases, with 11 bases remaining between them. The CDR3 covers 15 residues. This chain's CDR3 is CASSRTDSSNQPQHF. CDR3 in DNA: TGTGCCAGCAGCCGCACAGACAGTAGCAATCAGCCCCAGCATTTT.

The chain recombines TRBV6-2 or TRBV6-3 with TRBJ2-1; 9 nucleotides line up with TRBD1. J gave up 5 bases and V 6 bases, and 14 bases lay outside the gene matches. Germline V gene sequence: CDR1 MNHEY, CDR2 SVGEGT. The CDR3 length is 17 residues. The CDR3 sequence: CASRRNRGPSFNNEQFF. Written as DNA, the CDR3 is TGTGCCAGCAGACGAAACAGGGGGCCCTCCTTCAACAATGAGCAGTTCTTC.